These 24 T cell receptor beta chains share one sample of origin, sequenced in a study of blood T cell repertoires in COVID-19 (dated by TCRdb to the early 2020s). The library was produced with the immunoSEQ multiplex PCR assay. TCRdb took this table from immuneACCESS and kept in-frame rearrangements with V and J called. Such tables lack part of the clones; where checked against another copy, unresolved V genes explain under half of the gap, and the rest is unexplained. The sample yields 240,000 or so clones; 88% were counted once. The ten largest clones capture roughly 0.8% of the sample. The sample consisted of peripheral blood. Receptor source: a woman in her 30s with acute or convalescent COVID-19.

CDR3 protein: CASSLRTSVHEQFF. The CDR3 DNA reads as TGTGCCAGCAGCCTTCGAACCTCGGTCCATGAGCAGTTCTTC. This chain joins TRBV9 and TRBJ2-1; no definite D call. Germline V gene data show CDR1 as SGDLS and CDR2 as YYNGEE. V was cut by 4 bases and J by 8 bases, with 16 bases left in between. There are 14 residues in the CDR3.

The J gene is TRBJ1-3, the V gene TRBV7-2; D is undetermined. Per germline, CDR1 SGHTA and CDR2 FQGNSA. The CDR3 is 15 amino acids. V was clipped by 1 base and J by 0 bases, with 7 bases between them. CDR3 protein: CASSLELYSGNTIYF. As DNA, the CDR3 is TGTGCCAGCAGCTTAGAGCTATACTCTGGAAACACCATATATTTT.

The chain uses TRBV5-1 and TRBJ1-5; D gene uncertain. V was shortened by 4 bases and J by 2 bases, with 7 bases between the two germline ends. The CDR3 length is 13 residues. Germline CDR1 reads SGHRS; CDR2 reads YFSETQ. The CDR3 protein is CASSPEGNQPQHF. The CDR3 nucleotides are TGCGCCAGCAGCCCCGAGGGCAATCAGCCCCAGCATTTT.

The rearrangement links TRBV29-1 to TRBJ2-5, with D perhaps TRBD1 (5 bases). The germline gives CDR1 SQVTM, CDR2 ANQGSEA. CDR3 length equals 14 residues. The germline V and J ends were trimmed by 0 bases and 3 bases, with 11 bases remaining between them. The CDR3 DNA is TGCAGCGTTGAAGATGATCTCAGGGAAGAGACCCAGTACTTC. Translating it yields CSVEDDLREETQYF.

This sequence joins TRBV29-1 and TRBJ2-1; 7 bases agree with TRBD1. The CDR3 sequence is 16 residues long. V shed 6 bases and J 9 bases; nucleotides not matched to a gene: 20. Looked up from germline, CDR1 is SQVTM and CDR2 is ANQGSEA. In nucleotides, the CDR3 is TGCAGCGTCGATAAACTGGACAGGCAGAAGGTCATTGAGCAGTTCTTC. Encoded protein: CSVDKLDRQKVIEQFF.

The rearrangement uses TRBV4-1 and TRBJ2-3; TRBD2 aligns across 8 bases. Trimming at V came to 5 bases and at J to 2 bases, leaving 6 bases not matched to a gene. From germline, CDR1 is MGHRA and CDR2 YSYEKL. The CDR3 length is 15 residues. The CDR3 DNA sequence: TGCGCCAGCAGCTTCGGGACTAGACTCACAGATACGCAGTATTTT. Translation: CASSFGTRLTDTQYF.

The chain employs TRBV9 and TRBJ1-1; D perhaps matches TRBD1 (6 bases). Germline CDR1 is SGDLS and CDR2 is YYNGEE. This CDR3 is built from 14 residues. Trimming stripped 4 bases from V and 1 base from J, with 11 bases between. CDR3 nucleotides: TGTGCCAGCAGCAAACGGACAGAGAACACTGAAGCTTTCTTT. As protein: CASSKRTENTEAFF. The complete variable domain, with remaining parts taken from reference TRBV9 and TRBJ1-1, reads DSGVTQTPKHLITATGQRVTLRCSPRSGDLSVYWYQQSLDQGLQFLIQYYNGEERAKGNILERFSAQQFPDLHSELNLSSLELGDSALYFCASSKRTENTEAFFGQGTRLTVV.

The chain uses TRBV6-2 or TRBV6-3 and TRBJ2-1; TRBD2 agrees at 9 bases. V dropped 5 bases and J dropped 2; count of bases not matched to a gene: 13. The germline gives CDR1 MNHEY, CDR2 SVGEGT. There are 18 residues in the CDR3. CDR3 sequence (DNA): TGTGCCAGCAGTCCCAGCCCGGGACTAGCCCGGGCCTACAATGAGCAGTTCTTC. Translating gives CASSPSPGLARAYNEQFF.

The rearrangement uses TRBV27 and TRBJ2-7; 8 positions match TRBD1. The CDR3 covers 15 residues. Per the germline V gene, CDR1 is MNHEY and CDR2 is SMNVEV (reference sequence). Trimming at V came to 0 bases and at J to 7 bases, leaving 8 bases not matched to a gene. CDR3 DNA sequence: TGTGCCAGCAGTTTATCTTCAACAACAGGGGGAGAGCAGTACTTC. As protein: CASSLSSTTGGEQYF.

The chain links TRBV30 to TRBJ2-1, with a weak D call TRBD2 (5 bases). The germline V gene has CDR1 GTSNPN and CDR2 SVGIG (reference sequence). V shed 0 bases and J shed 2 bases, with 11 bases lying between them. The CDR3 has 15 amino acids. In DNA, the CDR3 is TGTGCCTGGAGTGTACTGGAGGACGCCTACAATGAGCAGTTCTTC. Translating it yields CAWSVLEDAYNEQFF. Complete variable domain (other parts from reference TRBV30 and TRBJ2-1): SQTIHQWPATLVQPVGSPLSLECTVEGTSNPNLYWYRQAAGRGLQLLFYSVGIGQISSEVPQNLSASRPQDRQFILSSKKLLLSDSGFYLCAWSVLEDAYNEQFFGPGTRLTVL.

The rearrangement links TRBV27 to TRBJ1-1; no clear D gene. Between the trimmed V and J ends, which lost 8 bases and 0 bases, there was a span of 13 bases. Germline CDR1 is MNHEY and CDR2 is SMNVEV (reference sequence). The CDR3 extends over 14 amino acids. CDR3 protein: CASWRQTMNTEAFF. The CDR3 region has the DNA TGTGCCAGCTGGAGGCAGACCATGAACACTGAAGCTTTCTTT.

The rearrangement uses TRBV7-3 and TRBJ2-5; D might be TRBD2 (6 bases). V shed 3 bases and J shed 1 base, with 9 bases lying between them. Germline CDR1 reads SGHTA; CDR2 reads FQGTGA. This CDR3 comprises 14 residues. DNA of the CDR3: TGTGCCAGCAGCTTGGGGACTCGCCAAGAGACCCAGTACTTC. Translating gives CASSLGTRQETQYF. Variable domain in full (rest from reference TRBV7-3 and TRBJ2-5): GAGVSQTPSNKVTEKGKYVELRCDPISGHTALYWYRQSLGQGPEFLIYFQGTGAADDSGLPNDRFFAVRPEGSVSTLKIQRTERGDSAVYLCASSLGTRQETQYFGPGTRLLVL.

The V gene is TRBV14, the J gene TRBJ2-5; 8 bases fit TRBD2. The germline gives CDR1 SGHDN, CDR2 FVKESK. V lost 2 bases and J lost 4; bases outside the gene matches: 3. The CDR3 extends over 14 amino acids. DNA for the CDR3: TGTGCCAGCAGCCAACTCGCGGGAGGAGAGACCCAGTACTTC. It encodes CASSQLAGGETQYF.

The chain has TRBV4-3 and TRBJ1-2; D remains unclear. V lost 4 bases, J lost 5 bases, and 17 bases lay in between. The CDR3 runs 15 residues. Germline CDR1 reads LGHNA; CDR2 reads YSLEER. The CDR3 region is CASSLSSPPGYGYTF. In DNA form, the CDR3 reads TGCGCCAGCAGCCTTTCTTCACCCCCGGGGTATGGCTACACCTTC.

The rearrangement links TRBV24-1 to TRBJ1-3, with D hard to call. Germline V CDR1 and CDR2: KGHDR, SFDVKD. The CDR3 consists of 13 residues. The germline V and J ends were trimmed by 4 bases and 2 bases, with 5 bases remaining between them. The CDR3 DNA follows: TGTGCCACCAGTGACCCTCCTGGAAACACCATATATTTT. Its translation is CATSDPPGNTIYF.

J is TRBJ2-1 and V is TRBV11-2; D gene ambiguous. This CDR3 region has 15 residues. In germline, CDR1 is SGHAT, CDR2 FQNNGV. Trimming left V 5 bases short and J 4 bases short, with 15 bases between. The CDR3 loop reads CASSPTRQIYNEQFF. Here the CDR3 DNA reads TGTGCCAGCAGCCCTACTCGCCAAATATACAATGAGCAGTTCTTC.

V usage is TRBV5-6 and J usage is TRBJ2-4; TRBD1 matches 9 bases. Germline values: CDR1 SGHDT, CDR2 YYEEEE. Losses at the gene ends were 5 bases for V and 5 bases for J; bases not matched to a gene: 8. The CDR3 has 15 amino acids. CDR3: CASSSDRGSQNIQYF. CDR3 sequence (DNA): TGTGCCAGCAGTTCGGACAGGGGATCACAAAACATTCAGTACTTC.

The chain carries TRBV6-2 or TRBV6-3 and TRBJ2-3; 15 nucleotides match TRBD2. This CDR3 is 16 amino acids long. Trimming took 5 bases from V and 4 from J; bases not matched to a gene: 4. Germline loops: CDR1 MNHEY, CDR2 SVGEGT. The chain's CDR3 is CASSDGLAGGPDTQYF. CDR3 coding DNA: TGTGCCAGCAGTGATGGACTAGCGGGAGGGCCAGATACGCAGTATTTT.

This clone was counted between two and nine times. This chain connects TRBV6-2 or TRBV6-3 to TRBJ2-7, with 9 bases aligning to TRBD2. The length of the CDR3 is 15 residues. V shed 0 bases and J 4 bases; nucleotides not matched to a gene: 4. Germline V gene data show CDR1 as MNHEY and CDR2 as SVGEGT. CDR3 bases: TGTGCCAGCAGTTACTCGAATAGCGGGGGATACGAGCAGTACTTC. The encoded protein is CASSYSNSGGYEQYF.

The gene calls are TRBV2 and TRBJ1-1, with 9 bases aligning to TRBD1. From germline, CDR1 is SNHLY and CDR2 FYNNEI. The CDR3 is made up of 12 amino acids. V lost 6 bases to trimming and J lost 10 bases; unmatched junction nucleotides: 6. The CDR3 DNA follows: TGTGCCAGCAGAGGACAGGGGAGGGGAGCTTTCTTT. This encodes CASRGQGRGAFF. The full variable domain, in which reference TRBV2 and TRBJ1-1 provide the parts outside the CDR3, is EPEVTQTPSHQVTQMGQEVILRCVPISNHLYFYWYRQILGQKVEFLVSFYNNEISEKSEIFDDQFSVERPDGSNFTLKIRSTKLEDSAMYFCASRGQGRGAFFGQGTRLTVV.

Concerning this clone itself: The junction differs from germline at one of its ends, possibly a read error. The chain links TRBV7-7 to TRBJ2-7; 9 nucleotides match TRBD1. This CDR3 has 15 residues. CDR1 SSHAT and CDR2 FNYEAQ come from the germline V gene (reference sequence). CDR3 sequence (DNA): TGTGCTAGCAGCTTAGGGGGACAGGGAGTGGAAGAGCAGTACTTC. It translates to CASSLGGQGVEEQYF.

Written as DNA, the CDR3 is TGCGCCAGCAGCCAAGGCAGCGGGAGGCAATCCACTGATACGCAGTATTTT. It codes for CASSQGSGRQSTDTQYF. This chain connects TRBV4-3 to TRBJ2-3; TRBD2 matches 9 bases. This CDR3 has 17 amino acids. Germline V gives CDR1 LGHNA, CDR2 YSLEER. V was clipped by 1 base and J by 6 bases; unmatched bases: 11.

This clone was seen just once. This chain links TRBV5-1 with TRBJ2-7; maybe TRBD2 (6 bases). Germline CDR1 SGHRS, CDR2 YFSETQ. The V and J ends lost 4 bases and 0 bases respectively, with 20 bases between them. The CDR3 is 17 amino acids. CDR3 amino acids: CASSARPGLKVSYEQYF. The CDR3 DNA reads TGCGCCAGCAGCGCACGACCGGGACTCAAAGTCTCCTACGAGCAGTACTTC.

The chain uses TRBV5-1 and TRBJ1-1, with 7 bases that match TRBD1. V trimming: 4 bases; J trimming: 4 bases; junction bases outside the gene matches: 7. The length of the CDR3 is 14 residues. The germline CDR1 and CDR2 sequences are SGHRS and YFSETQ. CDR3 amino acids: CASSPTGVSTEAFF. The CDR3 region has the DNA TGCGCCAGCAGCCCCACAGGGGTTTCCACTGAAGCTTTCTTT.